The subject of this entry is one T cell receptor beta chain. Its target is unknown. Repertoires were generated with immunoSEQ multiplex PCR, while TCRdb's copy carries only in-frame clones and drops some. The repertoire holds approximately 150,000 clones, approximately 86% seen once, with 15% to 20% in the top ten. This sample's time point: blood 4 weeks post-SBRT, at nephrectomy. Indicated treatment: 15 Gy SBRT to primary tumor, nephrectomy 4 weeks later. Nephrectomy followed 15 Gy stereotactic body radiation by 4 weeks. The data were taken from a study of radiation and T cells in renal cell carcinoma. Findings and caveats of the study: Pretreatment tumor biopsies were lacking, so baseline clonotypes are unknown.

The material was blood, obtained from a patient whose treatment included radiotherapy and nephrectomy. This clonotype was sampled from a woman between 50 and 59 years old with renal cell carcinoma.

This CDR3 reads CASSPPGARSRDSQHF. DNA for the CDR3: TGTGCCAGCAGCCCTCCAGGAGCTAGGTCGCGGGATTCCCAGCATTTT. The chain links TRBV28 to TRBJ1-5; D is unresolved. The CDR3 length is 16 residues. CDR1 and CDR2 (germline): MDHEN, SYDVKM. The germline V and J ends were trimmed by 6 bases and 11 bases, with 26 bases remaining between them.